Listed here are 24 T cell receptor beta chains from one sample, sequenced in a study of OX40 agonist ivuxolimab in advanced cancers. Produced via immunoSEQ multiplex PCR; TCRdb's table is partial and in-frame only. The data contain tens of thousands of clones, 65% to 90% of them singletons. The sequencing used CD4+ or CD8+ T cells sorted from blood, collected in a trial of the OX40 agonist ivuxolimab. These receptors were collected from an adult with an advanced solid tumor such as melanoma, head and neck, liver or kidney cancer.

J is TRBJ2-1 and V is TRBV18, with TRBD2 matching 9 bases. Unmatched junction bases numbered 11, after V lost 1 base and J lost 7 bases. In germline, CDR1 is KGHSH, CDR2 LQKENI. The CDR3 sequence is 17 residues long. The chain's CDR3 is CASSPLGGRATGNEQFF. CDR3 in DNA: TGTGCCAGCTCACCACTTGGCGGGAGGGCCACGGGGAATGAGCAGTTCTTC. Full variable domain (remainder filled in from reference TRBV18 and TRBJ2-1): NAGVMQNPRHLVRRRGQEARLRCSPMKGHSHVYWYRQLPEEGLKFMVYLQKENIIDESGMPKERFSAEFPKEGPSILRIQQVVRGDSAAYFCASSPLGGRATGNEQFFGPGTRLTVL.

This chain joins TRBV6-1 and TRBJ2-5, with D maybe TRBD1 (5 bases). Trimming removed 4 bases from V and 2 bases from J, with 11 bases in between. Germline CDR1 is MNHNS and CDR2 is SASEGT. The CDR3 has 14 amino acids. The CDR3 region is CASSGGRGQETQYF. CDR3 DNA: TGTGCCAGCAGTGGAGGAAGGGGACAAGAGACCCAGTACTTC.

V and J are TRBV6-5 and TRBJ1-1, with 7 positions matching TRBD1. CDR1 is MNHEY, CDR2 SVGAGI, per germline. CDR3 length equals 15 residues. The junction had 10 bases not matched to a gene; V was cut back by 5 bases and J by 4 bases. This chain's CDR3 is CASSRGQYTLTEAFF. In DNA, the CDR3 is TGTGCCAGCAGTAGGGGACAGTACACACTCACTGAAGCTTTCTTT.

The genes are TRBV27 and TRBJ2-3; D is unresolved. The V end was cut by 5 bases, the J end by 0 bases, with 12 bases between. The CDR3 length is 15 residues. Germline CDR1 reads MNHEY; CDR2 reads SMNVEV (reference sequence). The CDR3 reads CASSPSAGSTDTQYF. The CDR3 nucleotides are TGTGCCAGCAGTCCCTCGGCAGGTAGCACAGATACGCAGTATTTT.

The chain joins TRBV18 to TRBJ1-4; 8 bases are shared with TRBD1. The V segment lost 3 bases and the J segment 4 bases; nucleotides outside the gene matches: 4. The CDR3 totals 15 residues. CDR1 KGHSH and CDR2 LQKENI come from the germline V gene. CDR3: CASSPRTGLNEKLFF. DNA of the CDR3: TGTGCCAGCTCACCGCGGACAGGGCTTAATGAAAAACTGTTTTTT. Based on the CDR3 plus reference TRBV18 and TRBJ1-4, the full variable domain is NAGVMQNPRHLVRRRGQEARLRCSPMKGHSHVYWYRQLPEEGLKFMVYLQKENIIDESGMPKERFSAEFPKEGPSILRIQQVVRGDSAAYFCASSPRTGLNEKLFFGSGTQLSVL.

The table lists this clone with a count of one. This CDR3 is CASNREGVGTDTQYF. The CDR3, as DNA: TGTGCCAGCAACAGGGAGGGTGTGGGTACAGATACGCAGTATTTT. J is TRBJ2-3 and V is TRBV7-8; tentative D call: TRBD2 (7 bases). Germline lookup yields CDR1 SGHVS and CDR2 FQNEAQ. Deletions cut 7 bases from V and 3 bases from J, with 17 bases between. CDR3 length: 15 residues.

The V and J genes are TRBV7-8 and TRBJ1-2; perhaps TRBD1 as D (6 bases). V lost 2 bases and J lost 8, with 15 bases in between. The CDR3 length is 14 residues. From germline, CDR1 is SGHVS and CDR2 FQNEAQ. CDR3: CASSLRSGDGGYTF. CDR3 nucleotide sequence: TGTGCCAGCAGCTTACGGTCAGGGGATGGCGGCTACACCTTC.

This clone was seen only once. The DNA for the CDR3 is TGTGCCAGCAGCCAAGGGGCGAGTAGGGCCCACGAAGAGACCCAGTACTTC. This codes for CASSQGASRAHEETQYF. The V and J genes are TRBV14 and TRBJ2-5; D unresolved. Trimming shortened V by 1 base and J by 3 bases, and 18 bases separated the two germline ends. This CDR3 is built from 17 residues. CDR1 is SGHDN, CDR2 FVKESK, per germline.

This clone has more than one count but fewer than ten. This chain uses TRBV19 with TRBJ2-3; perhaps D is TRBD1 or TRBD2 (5 bases each). The V and J ends lost 10 bases and 6 bases respectively, with 17 bases between them. The CDR3 runs 13 residues. From germline, CDR1 is LNHDA and CDR2 SQIVND (reference sequence). The CDR3 coding sequence is TGTGCCACTCGGGACCAGTTTATTGATACGCAGTATTTT. Translating it yields CATRDQFIDTQYF.

As concerns this clone: The same CDR3 is also encoded by other DNA sequences in this sample. The gene calls are TRBV27 and TRBJ1-1, with unresolved D. V lost 5 bases to trimming and J lost 1 base, with 8 bases between them. CDR1 and CDR2 from the germline V gene are MNHEY and SMNVEV (reference sequence). The CDR3 has 13 residues. The chain's CDR3 is CASSQLRNTEAFF. The CDR3, as DNA: TGTGCCAGCAGTCAGCTACGGAACACTGAAGCTTTCTTT.

J is TRBJ2-7 and V is TRBV10-3; D may be TRBD1 (6 bases). The V end was cut by 6 bases, the J end by 3 bases, with 18 bases between. Germline lookup yields CDR1 ENHRY and CDR2 SYGVKD. The CDR3 has 15 residues. The CDR3 is CAIRTASGQYYEQYF. CDR3 bases: TGTGCCATCAGGACAGCCTCGGGACAATACTACGAGCAGTACTTC.

The chain uses TRBV7-2 and TRBJ1-4, with a possible D match to TRBD1 (5 bases). The CDR3 runs 14 residues. Germline-derived CDR1 and CDR2 are SGHTA and FQGNSA. The V end lost 0 bases, the J end lost 3 bases, and 5 bases lay between the germline ends. The CDR3 region has the DNA TGTGCCAGCAGCTTAGCGGGGCCTAATGAAAAACTGTTTTTT. Protein product: CASSLAGPNEKLFF.

This chain joins TRBV7-2 and TRBJ2-4; D not certain. The germline V gene encodes CDR1 SGHTA and CDR2 FQGNSA. Trimming shortened V by 5 bases and J by 0 bases, and 8 bases separated the two germline ends. This CDR3 is built from 14 residues. The CDR3: CASSPARAKNIQYF. CDR3 sequence (DNA): TGTGCCAGCAGCCCTGCCCGAGCCAAAAACATTCAGTACTTC.

This sequence joins TRBV6-6 and TRBJ2-1; D not resolved. The CDR3 extends over 12 amino acids. The V end was cut by 5 bases, the J end by 4 bases, with 6 bases between. Germline CDR1 reads MNHNY; CDR2 reads SVGAGI (reference sequence). Here the CDR3 reads CASSLRYNEQFF. The CDR3 nucleotides are TGTGCCAGCAGTCTTAGGTACAATGAGCAGTTCTTC.

Only a few counts were recorded for this clone. The chain is built from TRBV9 and TRBJ1-6; D gene uncertain. Trimming cost V 0 bases and J 8 bases, with 6 bases left between them. This CDR3 is built from 13 residues. Germline V CDR1 and CDR2: SGDLS, YYNGEE. As DNA, the CDR3 is TGTGCCAGCAGCGTAGCGCAGGATTCACCCCTCCACTTT. Translating it yields CASSVAQDSPLHF.

V and J are TRBV5-6 and TRBJ2-1, with 10 bases aligning to TRBD2. The CDR3 runs to 18 residues. Losses at the gene ends were 0 bases for V and 0 bases for J; bases not matched to a gene: 6. Per the germline V gene, CDR1 is SGHDT and CDR2 is YYEEEE. CDR3 sequence (DNA): TGTGCCAGCAGCTTGGCCGGGGCTAGCGGGAGCTCCTACAATGAGCAGTTCTTC. It codes for CASSLAGASGSSYNEQFF.

The rearrangement links TRBV2 to TRBJ1-2, with a possible D match to TRBD1 (5 bases). Trimming removed 7 bases at V and 7 bases at J, with 16 bases between. Germline V lookup: CDR1 SNHLY, CDR2 FYNNEI. The CDR3 loop spans 13 amino acids. The CDR3 sequence: CASTPLRGSGYTF. The CDR3 DNA follows: TGTGCCAGCACCCCTTTGAGGGGTTCTGGCTACACCTTC.

V is TRBV5-6 and J is TRBJ2-5; the D gene is possibly TRBD2 (5 bases). The germline V gene has CDR1 SGHDT and CDR2 YYEEEE. V lost 4 bases and J 0 bases, leaving 19 bases between the germline ends. This CDR3 has 17 amino acids. CDR3 region: CASSALGRTLNQETQYF. The CDR3 coding sequence is TGTGCCAGCAGCGCCTTGGGCAGGACTTTAAACCAAGAGACCCAGTACTTC.

The chain is built from TRBV7-8 and TRBJ1-2; D uncertain. The CDR3 spans 16 residues. V was trimmed by 0 bases and J by 6 bases, leaving 17 bases between them. Germline CDR1 is SGHVS and CDR2 is FQNEAQ. In DNA, the CDR3 is TGTGCCAGCAGCTTAGCGGAACAGCAACCTGGACATGGCTACACCTTC. This codes for CASSLAEQQPGHGYTF.

The chain is built from TRBV5-6 and TRBJ1-5, with 7 bases fitting TRBD1. Germline V CDR1 and CDR2: SGHDT, YYEEEE. The CDR3 totals 15 residues. J gave up 5 bases and V 4 bases, and 9 bases lay outside the gene matches. The CDR3 region is CASSTTGEADQPQHF. The CDR3 DNA reads TGTGCCAGCAGCACTACAGGGGAGGCGGATCAGCCCCAGCATTTT.

The chain employs TRBV2 and TRBJ1-2, with TRBD1 matching over 11 bases. In germline, CDR1 is SNHLY, CDR2 FYNNEI. Unmatched junction bases numbered 5, after V lost 6 bases and J lost 2 bases. The CDR3 is 15 amino acids. CDR3 nucleotides: TGTGCCAGCAGCCGGGGACAGGGGGGGAACTATGGCTACACCTTC. This sequence encodes CASSRGQGGNYGYTF.

V is TRBV19 and J is TRBJ2-3; D uncertain. Germline CDR1 and CDR2: LNHDA and SQIVND (reference sequence). This CDR3 has 14 residues. V lost 5 bases and J lost 2, with 11 bases in between. The CDR3 DNA sequence: TGTGCCAGTAGTCTTGACACTGCCACAGATACGCAGTATTTT. This gives the protein CASSLDTATDTQYF.

The rearrangement uses TRBV12-5 and TRBJ1-1; 7 positions agree with TRBD1. The CDR3 sequence is 13 residues long. Germline CDR1 and CDR2: LGHNT and FRNRAP. J gave up 11 bases and V 1 base, and 7 bases lay outside the gene matches. The CDR3 is CASGLEIDRAAFF. In DNA, the CDR3 is TGTGCTAGTGGTTTGGAAATCGACAGGGCGGCTTTCTTT. The full variable domain, with the rest looked up from reference TRBV12-5 and TRBJ1-1, is DARVTQTPRHKVTEMGQEVTMRCQPILGHNTVFWYRQTMMQGLELLAYFRNRAPLDDSGMPKDRFSAEMPDATLATLKIQPSEPRDSAVYFCASGLEIDRAAFFGQGTRLTVV.

The chain couples TRBV29-1 to TRBJ1-1; D perhaps matches TRBD1 (6 bases). This CDR3 has 13 amino acids. Germline CDR1 and CDR2: SQVTM and ANQGSEA. Trimming shortened V by 8 bases and J by 0 bases, and 13 bases separated the two germline ends. CDR3 nucleotide sequence: TGCAGCTGCCGGGACACCTTGAACACTGAAGCTTTCTTT. The encoded protein is CSCRDTLNTEAFF.